Following are 24 T cell receptor beta chains from one sample sequenced in a study of type 1 regulatory T cells. Using its own MiXCR run on the reads, TCRdb lists one record per CDR3 protein. Altogether 20,000 or so distinct CDR3 sequences are present, around half being singletons, with the ten largest covering roughly 5%. Their specific antigens are unknown. Sequenced sample: cultured T cells, either the whole culture or a sorted T cell fraction (not recorded which). These receptors were obtained from a human donor in good health.

Note on this clonotype: A read error may be the cause here, since a much bigger clone is one base away. As the CDR3 is not closed by the conserved phenylalanine or tryptophan, this likely results from a read error. The chain recombines TRBV5-1 with TRBJ2-3, with TRBD1 identical over 7 bases. The CDR3 length is 17 residues. With 4 bases clipped from V and 0 bases from J, the junction kept 11 bases outside the gene matches. Per germline, CDR1 SGHRS and CDR2 YFSETQ. In DNA, the CDR3 is TGCGCCAGCAGCCGCTCCGGGACAGAGTTGAGCACAGATACGCAGTATTCT. Amino acids: CASSRSGTELSTDTQYS.

This chain joins TRBV3-1 and TRBJ1-5; tentatively, D is TRBD1 (5 bases). This CDR3 contains 17 residues. CDR1 is LGHDT and CDR2 is YNNKEL in the germline V gene (reference sequence). The germline V and J ends were trimmed by 0 bases and 1 base, with 13 bases remaining between them. The CDR3 loop reads CASSQERGRGSNQPQHF. The CDR3 nucleotides read TGTGCCAGCAGCCAAGAGAGAGGACGGGGGAGCAATCAGCCCCAGCATTTT.

This clonotype was picked up a small number of times. The chain recombines TRBV23-1 with TRBJ2-4; no reliable D call. Being an ORF, TRBV23-1 has a function that is uncertain. There are 17 residues in the CDR3. Trimming removed 0 bases from V and 1 base from J, with 13 bases in between. The CDR3 reads CASSQSWPPAAKNIQYF. CDR3 sequence (DNA): TGCGCCAGCAGTCAATCGTGGCCCCCAGCGGCCAAAAACATTCAGTACTTC.

This clonotype turned up a few times. The rearrangement uses TRBV6-1 and TRBJ2-7, with 10 bases aligning to TRBD1. There are 14 residues in the CDR3. V shed 9 bases and J 1 base; nucleotides not matched to a gene: 6. CDR1 MNHNS and CDR2 SASEGT come from the germline V gene. CDR3 region: CASTRDRGSYEQYF. As DNA, the CDR3 is TGTGCCAGTACCCGGGACAGGGGATCCTACGAGCAGTACTTC.

Written as DNA, the CDR3 is TGCAGTGCCTCCGTAGCGGGACAGTCTAACTATGGCTACACCTTC. Translating it yields CSASVAGQSNYGYTF. This sequence joins TRBV20-1 and TRBJ1-2; TRBD1 matches at 7 bases. V lost 6 bases and J lost 0; bases outside the gene matches: 10. The CDR3 sequence is 15 residues long. Per germline, CDR1 DFQATT and CDR2 SNEGSKA (reference sequence).

V and J are TRBV18 and TRBJ2-7; the D is unclear. V lost 3 bases and J 4 bases, leaving 22 bases between the germline ends. CDR3 size: 17 residues. The germline V gene encodes CDR1 KGHSH and CDR2 LQKENI. The CDR3 is CASSPTSSAVAKYEQYF. CDR3 bases: TGTGCCAGCTCACCCACCTCGAGTGCCGTAGCTAAGTACGAGCAGTACTTC.

The chain recombines TRBV2 with TRBJ2-2; D is ambiguous. The CDR3 consists of 14 residues. Germline CDR1 is SNHLY and CDR2 is FYNNEI. V was shortened by 1 base and J by 6 bases, with 9 bases between the two germline ends. CDR3 residues: CASSEETIPGELFF. The CDR3 bases are TGTGCCAGCAGTGAAGAGACCATTCCCGGGGAGCTGTTTTTT.

Comment on this clonotype: This likely reflects a read error, since a far larger clone is one base away. This chain joins TRBV6-5 and TRBJ1-2, with D possibly TRBD1 on 6 matching bases. The CDR3 length is 13 residues. The germline CDR1 and CDR2 sequences are MNHEY and SVGAGI. CDR3 in amino acids: CVISERQGLGYTF. Written as DNA, the CDR3 is TGTGTCATCAGTGAGCGGCAGGGGCTTGGCTACACCTTC.

This clonotype was seen a few times. In nucleotides, the CDR3 is TGTGCCAGCAGCTTAGAAGGTGGCAGGGCTGAGACCCAGTACTTC. As protein: CASSLEGGRAETQYF. This chain connects TRBV11-2 to TRBJ2-5, with D perhaps TRBD1 (5 bases). CDR1 is SGHAT, CDR2 FQNNGV, per germline. Trimming left V 0 bases short and J 5 bases short, with 13 bases between. This CDR3 has 15 residues.

The V and J genes are TRBV5-4 and TRBJ1-1; D is undetermined. The CDR3 has 14 amino acids. CDR1 SGHNT and CDR2 YYREEE come from the germline V gene (reference sequence). The V end was cut by 5 bases, the J end by 4 bases, with 15 bases between. CDR3 in amino acids: CASRSAGWSTEAFF. The CDR3 DNA follows: TGTGCCAGCAGATCAGCGGGTTGGAGCACTGAAGCTTTCTTT.

This clonotype was found once. The V and J genes are TRBV5-1 and TRBJ2-7, with 8 bases aligning to TRBD1. V dropped 3 bases and J dropped 7; count of bases not matched to a gene: 3. Germline V gives CDR1 SGHRS, CDR2 YFSETQ. The CDR3 spans 12 residues. CDR3 region: CASSSGDREQYF. The DNA of the CDR3 is TGCGCCAGCAGCTCGGGGGACAGGGAGCAGTACTTC.

In its sample, this clonotype was seen a few times. The chain combines TRBV7-2 with TRBJ1-1, with 10 bases that match TRBD1. The V gene end was trimmed by 5 bases and the J gene end by 6 bases; junction bases not matched to a gene: 9. The CDR3 extends over 15 amino acids. From germline, CDR1 is SGHTA and CDR2 FQGNSA. CDR3 nucleotide sequence: TGTGCCAGCAGCAGATCGACAGGGGGCTCTGCTGAAGCTTTCTTT. It translates to CASSRSTGGSAEAFF.

CDR3: CASSLAGGPYNEQFF. CDR3 nucleotides: TGTGCCAGCAGCTTAGCGGGGGGGCCCTACAATGAGCAGTTCTTC. The rearrangement links TRBV7-2 to TRBJ2-1; a weak D match, TRBD2 (7 bases). Germline assignment: CDR1 SGHTA and CDR2 FQGNSA. The CDR3 is 15 amino acids. V was shortened by 0 bases and J by 2 bases, with 8 bases between the two germline ends.

V and J are TRBV20-1 and TRBJ1-1; 7 bases map to TRBD1. J lost 5 bases, V lost 2 bases, and 8 bases had no gene match. CDR1 DFQATT and CDR2 SNEGSKA come from the germline V gene (reference sequence). The CDR3 extends over 14 amino acids. The CDR3 DNA reads as TGCAGTGCTAGACTGACAGGGACTCGGACTGAAGCTTTCTTT. Its protein product is CSARLTGTRTEAFF.

V and J are TRBV18 and TRBJ1-3; unclear D gene. The CDR3 extends over 16 amino acids. Germline-derived CDR1 and CDR2 are KGHSH and LQKENI. V gave up 6 bases and J gave up 3 bases, with 18 bases separating them. Here the CDR3 reads CASSTQGQIGGNTIYF. The CDR3 coding sequence is TGTGCCAGCTCGACGCAAGGGCAGATCGGTGGAAACACCATATATTTT.

This sequence joins TRBV5-3 and TRBJ1-5; D possibly corresponds to TRBD1 (5 bases). TRBV5-3 counts as an open reading frame of uncertain function. This CDR3 has 16 amino acids. Between the trimmed V and J ends, which lost 0 bases and 0 bases, there was a span of 10 bases. The CDR3 DNA follows: TGTGCCAGAAGCTTGGATCGGGGGTATAGCAATCAGCCCCAGCATTTT. Amino acid sequence: CARSLDRGYSNQPQHF.

In this sample, this clonotype is medium-sized. V usage is TRBV6-6 and J usage is TRBJ2-6; TRBD2 matches 15 bases. From germline, CDR1 is MNHNY and CDR2 SVGAGI (reference sequence). J lost 2 bases, V lost 4 bases, and 0 bases had no gene match. The CDR3 runs 17 residues. The CDR3 loop reads CASSWTSGGAGANVLTF. DNA of the CDR3: TGTGCCAGCAGTTGGACTAGCGGGGGGGCTGGGGCCAACGTCCTGACTTTC.

This sequence joins TRBV5-1 and TRBJ2-7; D call uncertain. In germline, CDR1 is SGHRS, CDR2 YFSETQ. V lost 0 bases to trimming and J lost 4 bases, with 8 bases between them. The CDR3 has 13 amino acids. The CDR3 loop reads CASSLVGRYEQYF. The CDR3 DNA is TGCGCCAGCAGCTTGGTGGGCAGGTACGAGCAGTACTTC.

This clonotype showed up just a few times. The chain combines TRBV12-3 or TRBV12-4 with TRBJ1-3; D might be TRBD1 (5 bases). CDR3 length equals 15 residues. V was trimmed by 7 bases and J by 0 bases, leaving 13 bases between them. The CDR3, as DNA: TGTGCCAGCACATTCCAGGGAATCTCTGGAAACACCATATATTTT. Translation: CASTFQGISGNTIYF.

This CDR3 is CAIRAGPNTGELFF. The CDR3 nucleotides are TGTGCCATCAGAGCAGGCCCGAACACCGGGGAGCTGTTTTTT. J is TRBJ2-2 and V is TRBV10-3, with no clear D. Germline V gives CDR1 ENHRY, CDR2 SYGVKD. V was cut by 6 bases and J by 0 bases, with 8 bases left in between. The CDR3 loop spans 14 amino acids.

The chain is built from TRBV5-6 and TRBJ2-3; D may be TRBD2 (6 bases). The V end was cut by 4 bases, the J end by 3 bases, with 12 bases between. Germline CDR1 is SGHDT and CDR2 is YYEEEE. This CDR3 has 14 residues. The CDR3 spells CASSKQRVTDTQYF. DNA for the CDR3: TGTGCCAGCAGCAAACAGCGGGTGACAGATACGCAGTATTTT.

This clonotype is large by share. The chain has TRBV20-1 and TRBJ1-4; D may be TRBD1 (6 bases). The germline V gene encodes CDR1 DFQATT and CDR2 SNEGSKA (reference sequence). V lost 6 bases to trimming and J lost 2 bases, with 13 bases between them. This CDR3 has 14 amino acids. The CDR3 nucleotides are TGCAGTGCGTTAGTCGGACAGACTAATGAAAAACTGTTTTTT. It codes for CSALVGQTNEKLFF.

By sample fraction, this clonotype is medium-sized. CDR3 nucleotides: TGTGCCAGCAGCCGGGTTTCCCGGGCGGGCTACACCTTC. Translation: CASSRVSRAGYTF. J is TRBJ1-2 and V is TRBV7-9; D is unresolved. The V and J ends lost 5 bases and 8 bases respectively, with 15 bases between them. Germline values: CDR1 SEHNR, CDR2 FQNEAQ (reference sequence). The CDR3 extends over 13 amino acids.

A few counts support this clonotype. CDR3 loop: CASSLEGQGSYGYTF. The CDR3 nucleotides read TGTGCCAGCAGCTTAGAGGGACAGGGGAGCTATGGCTACACCTTC. The V and J genes are TRBV7-9 and TRBJ1-2, with 10 bases identical to TRBD1. Trimming at V came to 1 base and at J to 4 bases, leaving 3 bases not matched to a gene. This CDR3 is built from 15 residues. CDR1 is SEHNR, CDR2 FQNEAQ, per germline (reference sequence).